This TCR beta chain was found in a study of blood T cells in healthy people across ages. Sample-barcoded 5' priming and a J-beta primer mix drove a second PCR of 7 to 11 cycles. Via MiXCR, TCRdb re-called the 5' RACE reads, giving one row per CDR3 protein. The sample records approximately 700,000 distinct CDR3 sequences, about 34% being singletons. Germline assignment: CDR1 DFQATT and CDR2 SNEGSKA (reference sequence). Trimming at V came to 5 bases and at J to 7 bases, leaving 10 bases not matched to a gene. There are 14 residues in the CDR3. The gene calls are TRBV20-1 and TRBJ2-1; TRBD2 aligns across 8 bases. The sequencing input was blood. The sequence was collected from an elderly woman in good health. This CDR3 reads CSARRGAEGNEQFF. The CDR3 DNA sequence: TGCAGTGCTCGGCGGGGGGCGGAGGGGAATGAGCAGTTCTTC.